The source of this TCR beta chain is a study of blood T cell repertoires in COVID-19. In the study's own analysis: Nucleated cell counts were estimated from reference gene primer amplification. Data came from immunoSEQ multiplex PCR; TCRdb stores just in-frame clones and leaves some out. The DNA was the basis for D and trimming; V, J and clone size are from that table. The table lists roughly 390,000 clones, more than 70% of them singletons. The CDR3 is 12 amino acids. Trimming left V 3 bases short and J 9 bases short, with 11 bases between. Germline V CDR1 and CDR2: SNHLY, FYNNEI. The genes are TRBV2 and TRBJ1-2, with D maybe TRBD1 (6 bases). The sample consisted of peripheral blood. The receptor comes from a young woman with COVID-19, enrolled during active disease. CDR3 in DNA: TGTGCCAGCAGTGATCAGGACAGTCGCTACACCTTC. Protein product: CASSDQDSRYTF. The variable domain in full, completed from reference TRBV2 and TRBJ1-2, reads EPEVTQTPSHQVTQMGQEVILRCVPISNHLYFYWYRQILGQKVEFLVSFYNNEISEKSEIFDDQFSVERPDGSNFTLKIRSTKLEDSAMYFCASSDQDSRYTFGSGTRLTVV.